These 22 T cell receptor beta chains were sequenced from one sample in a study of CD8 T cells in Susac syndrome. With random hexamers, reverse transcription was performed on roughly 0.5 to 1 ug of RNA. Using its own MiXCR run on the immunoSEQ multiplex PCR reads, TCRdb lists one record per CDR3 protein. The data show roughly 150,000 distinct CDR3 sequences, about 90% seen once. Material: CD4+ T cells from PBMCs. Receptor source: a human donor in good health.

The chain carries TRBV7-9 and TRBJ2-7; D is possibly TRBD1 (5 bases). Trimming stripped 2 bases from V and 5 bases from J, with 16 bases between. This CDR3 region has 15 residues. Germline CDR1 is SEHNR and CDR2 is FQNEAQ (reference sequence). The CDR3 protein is CASSLSSGLRHEQYF. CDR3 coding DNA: TGTGCCAGCAGCTTATCCTCAGGGTTGAGGCACGAGCAGTACTTC.

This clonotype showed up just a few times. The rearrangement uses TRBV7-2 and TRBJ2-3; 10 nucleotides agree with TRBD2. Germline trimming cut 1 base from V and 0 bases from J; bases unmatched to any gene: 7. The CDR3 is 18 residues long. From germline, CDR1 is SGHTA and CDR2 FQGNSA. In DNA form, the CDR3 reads TGTGCCAGCAGCTTAGGACTAGCGGGTACCCCTAGCACAGATACGCAGTATTTT. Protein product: CASSLGLAGTPSTDTQYF.

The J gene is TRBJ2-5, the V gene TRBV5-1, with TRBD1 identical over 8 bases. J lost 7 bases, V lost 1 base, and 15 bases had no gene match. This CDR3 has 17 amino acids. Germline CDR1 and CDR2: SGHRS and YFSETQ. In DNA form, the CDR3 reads TGCGCCAGCAGCTTGCTACCCGGGACAGGCAACGCGGGGACCCAGTACTTC. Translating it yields CASSLLPGTGNAGTQYF.

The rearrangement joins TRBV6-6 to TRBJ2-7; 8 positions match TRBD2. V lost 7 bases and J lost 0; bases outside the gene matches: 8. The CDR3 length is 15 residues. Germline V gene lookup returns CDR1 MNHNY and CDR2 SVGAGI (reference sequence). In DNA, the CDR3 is TGTGCCAGCAACAATGTAGCGGGGAGCTCCTACGAGCAGTACTTC. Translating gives CASNNVAGSSYEQYF.

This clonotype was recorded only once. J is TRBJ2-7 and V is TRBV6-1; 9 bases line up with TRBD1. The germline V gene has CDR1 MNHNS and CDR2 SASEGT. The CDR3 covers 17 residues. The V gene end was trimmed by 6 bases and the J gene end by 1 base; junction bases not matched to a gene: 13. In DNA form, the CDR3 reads TGTGCCAGCAGCCGACGACCGGGCGGGACAGGGTCCTACGAGCAGTACTTC. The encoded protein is CASSRRPGGTGSYEQYF.

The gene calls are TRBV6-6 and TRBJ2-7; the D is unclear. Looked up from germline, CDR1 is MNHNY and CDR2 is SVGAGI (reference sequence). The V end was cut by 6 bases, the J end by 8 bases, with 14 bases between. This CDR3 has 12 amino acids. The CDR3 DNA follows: TGTGCCAGCAGCCCAGATCGGACGAAGCAGTACTTC. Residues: CASSPDRTKQYF.

The CDR3 DNA reads as TGTGCCAGCAGTGAAGAGCGGGGTCCGGCCTCCTACGAGCAGTACTTC. Translation: CASSEERGPASYEQYF. This chain joins TRBV6-1 and TRBJ2-7; TRBD2 agrees at 7 bases. This CDR3 contains 16 residues. The J segment lost 0 bases and the V segment lost 1 base, leaving 6 bases of the junction unmatched. Per the germline V gene, CDR1 is MNHNS and CDR2 is SASEGT.

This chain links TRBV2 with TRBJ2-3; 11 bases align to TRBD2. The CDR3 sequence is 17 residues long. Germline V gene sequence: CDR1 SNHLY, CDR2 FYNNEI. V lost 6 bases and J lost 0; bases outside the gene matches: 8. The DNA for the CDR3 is TGTGCCAGCAGACCGGGACTAGCGGTCCCTAGCACAGATACGCAGTATTTT. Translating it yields CASRPGLAVPSTDTQYF.

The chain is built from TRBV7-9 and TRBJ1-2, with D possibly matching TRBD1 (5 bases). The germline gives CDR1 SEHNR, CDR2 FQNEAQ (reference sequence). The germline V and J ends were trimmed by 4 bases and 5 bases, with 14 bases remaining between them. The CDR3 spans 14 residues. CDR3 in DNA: TGTGCCAGCAGCTGGGTTGAGGACACTTATGGCTACACCTTC. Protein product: CASSWVEDTYGYTF.

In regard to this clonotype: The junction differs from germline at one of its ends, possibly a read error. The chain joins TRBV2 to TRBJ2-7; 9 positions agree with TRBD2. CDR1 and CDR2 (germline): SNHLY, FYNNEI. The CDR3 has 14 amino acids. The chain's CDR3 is CASRPSGDSYERYF. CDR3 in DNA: TGTGCCAGCAGACCTAGCGGGGACTCCTACGAGCGGTACTTC. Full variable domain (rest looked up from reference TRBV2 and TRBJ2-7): EPEVTQTPSHQVTQMGQEVILRCVPISNHLYFYWYRQILGQKVEFLVSFYNNEISEKSEIFDDQFSVERPDGSNFTLKIRSTKLEDSAMYFCASRPSGDSYERYFGPGTRLTVT.

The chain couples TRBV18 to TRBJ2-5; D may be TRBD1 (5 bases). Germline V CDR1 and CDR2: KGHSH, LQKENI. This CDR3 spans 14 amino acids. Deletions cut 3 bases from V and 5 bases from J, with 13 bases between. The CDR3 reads CASSPRPGWETQYF. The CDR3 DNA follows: TGTGCCAGCTCACCCCGGCCAGGGTGGGAGACCCAGTACTTC.

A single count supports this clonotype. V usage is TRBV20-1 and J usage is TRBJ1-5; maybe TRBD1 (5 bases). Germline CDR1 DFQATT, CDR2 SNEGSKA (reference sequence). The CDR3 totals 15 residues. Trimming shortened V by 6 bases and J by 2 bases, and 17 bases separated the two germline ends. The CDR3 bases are TGCAGTGCACCGTCTATGCAGGGTCGCAATCAGCCCCAGCATTTT. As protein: CSAPSMQGRNQPQHF.

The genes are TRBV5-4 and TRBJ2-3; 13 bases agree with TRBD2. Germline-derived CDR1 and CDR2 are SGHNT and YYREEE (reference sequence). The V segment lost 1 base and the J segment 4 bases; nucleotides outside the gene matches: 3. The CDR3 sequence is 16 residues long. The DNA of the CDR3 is TGTGCCAGCAGCTTGAGGACTAGCGGGAGTGCAGATACGCAGTATTTT. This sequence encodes CASSLRTSGSADTQYF.

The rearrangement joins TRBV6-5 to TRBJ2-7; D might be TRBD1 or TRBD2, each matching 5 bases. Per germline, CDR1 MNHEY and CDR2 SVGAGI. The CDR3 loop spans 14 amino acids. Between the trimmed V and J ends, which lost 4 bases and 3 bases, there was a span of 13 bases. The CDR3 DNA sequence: TGTGCCAGCAGTTCCCCCGGGGCACACTACGAGCAGTACTTC. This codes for CASSSPGAHYEQYF.

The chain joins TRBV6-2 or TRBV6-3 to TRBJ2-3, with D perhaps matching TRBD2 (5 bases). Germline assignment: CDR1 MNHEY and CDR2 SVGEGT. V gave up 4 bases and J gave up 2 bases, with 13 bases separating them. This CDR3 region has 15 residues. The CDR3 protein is CASSWGGSLTDTQYF. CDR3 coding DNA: TGTGCCAGCAGTTGGGGTGGGAGCCTCACAGATACGCAGTATTTT.

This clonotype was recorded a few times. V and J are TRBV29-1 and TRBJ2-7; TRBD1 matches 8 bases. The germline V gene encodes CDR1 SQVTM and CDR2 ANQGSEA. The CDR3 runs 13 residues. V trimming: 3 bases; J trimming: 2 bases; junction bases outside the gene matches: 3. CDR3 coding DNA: TGCAGCGTTGATCGGACAGGGACCTACGAGCAGTACTTC. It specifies CSVDRTGTYEQYF.

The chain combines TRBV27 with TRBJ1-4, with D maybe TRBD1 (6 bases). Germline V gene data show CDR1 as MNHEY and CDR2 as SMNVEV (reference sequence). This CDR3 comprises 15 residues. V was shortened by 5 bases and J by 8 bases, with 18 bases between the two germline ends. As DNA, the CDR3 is TGTGCCAGCAGTCCTACAGGGTTGGAGCCAGAAAAACTGTTTTTT. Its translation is CASSPTGLEPEKLFF.

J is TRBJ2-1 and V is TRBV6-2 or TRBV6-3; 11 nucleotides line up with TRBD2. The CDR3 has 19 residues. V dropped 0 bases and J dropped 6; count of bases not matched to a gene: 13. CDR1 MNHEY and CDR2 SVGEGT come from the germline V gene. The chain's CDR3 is CASSYSGLASGGPSNEQFF. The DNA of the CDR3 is TGTGCCAGCAGTTACTCGGGACTGGCTAGCGGGGGGCCCTCCAATGAGCAGTTCTTC.

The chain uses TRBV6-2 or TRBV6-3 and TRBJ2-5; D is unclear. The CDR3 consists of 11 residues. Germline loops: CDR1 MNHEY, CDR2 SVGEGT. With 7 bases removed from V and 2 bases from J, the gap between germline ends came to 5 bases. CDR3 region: CASTRQETQYF. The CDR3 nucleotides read TGTGCCAGCACCAGGCAAGAGACCCAGTACTTC.

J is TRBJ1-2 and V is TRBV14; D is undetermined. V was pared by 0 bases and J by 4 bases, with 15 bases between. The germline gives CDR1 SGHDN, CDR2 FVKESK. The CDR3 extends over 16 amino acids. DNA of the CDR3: TGTGCCAGCAGCCAAGACGGATTCGGCAGACTCTATGGCTACACCTTC. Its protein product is CASSQDGFGRLYGYTF.

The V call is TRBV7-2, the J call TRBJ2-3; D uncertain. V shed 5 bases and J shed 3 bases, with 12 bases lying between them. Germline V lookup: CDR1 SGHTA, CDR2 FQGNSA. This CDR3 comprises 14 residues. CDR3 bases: TGTGCCAGCAGCCTACGGTCAAAAACAGATACGCAGTATTTT. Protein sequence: CASSLRSKTDTQYF.

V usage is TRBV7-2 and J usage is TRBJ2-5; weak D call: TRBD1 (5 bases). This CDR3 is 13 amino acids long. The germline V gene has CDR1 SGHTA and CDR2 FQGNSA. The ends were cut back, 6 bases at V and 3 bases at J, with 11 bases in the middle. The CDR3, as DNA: TGTGCCAGCAGTTCCGGACAAAAAGAGACCCAGTACTTC. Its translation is CASSSGQKETQYF.